The 21 T cell receptor beta chains below were found in one sample sequenced in a study of CD8 T cells in Susac syndrome. Random-hexamer reverse transcription was applied to about 0.45 to 1 ug RNA. TCRdb independently ran MiXCR on the immunoSEQ multiplex PCR reads; one entry per CDR3 protein. The table lists about 200,000 distinct CDR3 sequences, roughly 94% of them singletons, with approximately 0.075% in the top ten. The sample taken for sequencing was CD4+ T cells from PBMCs. Receptors were obtained from a human donor with multiple sclerosis.

DNA of the CDR3: TGTGCCAGCAGCTTAGCGCGAGGGGGCCAAGGGGAACAGTTCTTC. The encoded protein is CASSLARGGQGEQFF. The V and J genes are TRBV7-2 and TRBJ2-1; 7 bases fit TRBD1. Germline CDR1 reads SGHTA; CDR2 reads FQGNSA. The J segment lost 13 bases and the V segment lost 0 bases, leaving 12 bases of the junction unmatched. The CDR3 covers 15 residues.

CDR3 region: CASSYSVRGRETQYF. The CDR3 DNA reads TGTGCCAGCAGTTACTCGGTCAGGGGGCGGGAGACCCAGTACTTC. V and J are TRBV6-5 and TRBJ2-5, with 8 positions matching TRBD1. V shed 0 bases and J 5 bases; nucleotides not matched to a gene: 5. Germline CDR1 reads MNHEY; CDR2 reads SVGAGI. The CDR3 is made up of 15 amino acids.

The J gene is TRBJ1-3, the V gene TRBV6-6; 10 bases match TRBD1. Per germline, CDR1 MNHNY and CDR2 SVGAGI (reference sequence). The CDR3 contains 15 residues. With 0 bases clipped from V and 8 bases from J, the junction kept 4 bases outside the gene matches. CDR3 protein: CASSYSWDRGDTIYF. CDR3 sequence (DNA): TGTGCCAGCAGTTACTCATGGGACAGGGGAGACACCATATATTTT.

The chain carries TRBV20-1 and TRBJ2-7, with 11 bases matching TRBD2. The germline gives CDR1 DFQATT, CDR2 SNEGSKA (reference sequence). Trimming took 3 bases from V and 0 from J; bases not matched to a gene: 7. This CDR3 region has 16 residues. The CDR3 loop reads CSAREGTSGGSYEQYF. The CDR3 DNA sequence: TGCAGTGCTAGGGAGGGGACTAGCGGAGGCTCCTACGAGCAGTACTTC.

V gene TRBV6-5 combines with J gene TRBJ1-2; a weak D match, TRBD1 (5 bases). This CDR3 is 14 amino acids long. V was clipped by 0 bases and J by 4 bases, with 9 bases between them. Germline loops: CDR1 MNHEY, CDR2 SVGAGI. The CDR3 loop reads CASSYSRGIYGYTF. For the CDR3, the DNA is TGTGCCAGCAGTTACTCGAGGGGCATCTATGGCTACACCTTC.

V is TRBV4-1 and J is TRBJ2-4; D is unclear. The CDR3 extends over 17 amino acids. Germline CDR1 and CDR2: MGHRA and YSYEKL. V gave up 0 bases and J gave up 0 bases, with 12 bases separating them. In DNA form, the CDR3 reads TGCGCCAGCAGCCAAGATTCCGTGGCTCTAGCCAAAAACATTCAGTACTTC. Protein sequence: CASSQDSVALAKNIQYF.

This clonotype was found once. V gene TRBV6-5 combines with J gene TRBJ1-2; a weak D match, TRBD1 (6 bases). Germline V lookup: CDR1 MNHEY, CDR2 SVGAGI. The ends were cut back, 2 bases at V and 8 bases at J, with 9 bases in the middle. The CDR3 totals 12 residues. The CDR3 here is CASSYQGQGYTF. CDR3 DNA: TGTGCCAGCAGTTACCAGGGGCAGGGCTACACCTTC.

J is TRBJ1-2 and V is TRBV4-1, with TRBD1 as a possible D gene (5 bases). CDR1 is MGHRA, CDR2 YSYEKL, per germline. This CDR3 contains 13 residues. The germline V and J ends were trimmed by 5 bases and 5 bases, with 12 bases remaining between them. CDR3 DNA sequence: TGCGCCAGCAGCGAGACAGCCAGTTATGGCTACACCTTC. Translating gives CASSETASYGYTF.

The J gene is TRBJ1-1, the V gene TRBV30; D might be TRBD1 (5 bases). V lost 3 bases to trimming and J lost 8 bases, with 13 bases between them. Per the germline V gene, CDR1 is GTSNPN and CDR2 is SVGIG (reference sequence). The CDR3 consists of 12 residues. CDR3 sequence (DNA): TGTGCCTGGAGCGGGGCCAGGACGGAAGCTTTCTTT. Translation: CAWSGARTEAFF.

The gene calls are TRBV12-3 or TRBV12-4 and TRBJ1-6; a possible D gene is TRBD1 (6 bases). Trimming cost V 5 bases and J 0 bases, with 8 bases left between them. The CDR3 has 15 amino acids. The CDR3 sequence: CASSTGSSYNSPLHF. CDR3 DNA: TGTGCCAGCAGTACAGGGAGCTCCTATAATTCACCCCTCCACTTT.

This clonotype was seen only once. This chain connects TRBV18 to TRBJ2-4; the D gene is possibly TRBD2 (5 bases). The CDR3 sequence is 16 residues long. Trimming left V 3 bases short and J 3 bases short, with 15 bases between. The germline gives CDR1 KGHSH, CDR2 LQKENI. The CDR3 sequence is CASSPSVGNGKNIQYF. The CDR3 region has the DNA TGTGCCAGCTCACCTAGCGTGGGGAACGGCAAAAACATTCAGTACTTC. Full variable domain (rest looked up from reference TRBV18 and TRBJ2-4): NAGVMQNPRHLVRRRGQEARLRCSPMKGHSHVYWYRQLPEEGLKFMVYLQKENIIDESGMPKERFSAEFPKEGPSILRIQQVVRGDSAAYFCASSPSVGNGKNIQYFGAGTRLSVL.

The chain has TRBV12-3 or TRBV12-4 and TRBJ1-4; D is undetermined. This CDR3 is built from 14 residues. Trimming left V 7 bases short and J 7 bases short, with 16 bases between. This CDR3 reads CASTPQAKGEKLFF. CDR3 DNA: TGTGCCAGCACACCGCAGGCGAAAGGTGAAAAACTGTTTTTT.

The V gene is TRBV7-9, the J gene TRBJ1-2, with D possibly TRBD1 on 6 matching bases. This CDR3 region has 14 residues. Trimming cost V 2 bases and J 8 bases, with 15 bases left between them. The germline CDR1 and CDR2 sequences are SEHNR and FQNEAQ (reference sequence). This CDR3 reads CASSLIRGAEGYTF. CDR3 bases: TGTGCCAGCAGCTTAATCAGGGGCGCGGAAGGCTACACCTTC.

The chain employs TRBV27 and TRBJ1-2, with 9 positions matching TRBD1. J lost 5 bases, V lost 5 bases, and 6 bases had no gene match. Germline assignment: CDR1 MNHEY and CDR2 SMNVEV (reference sequence). The CDR3 is made up of 14 amino acids. The CDR3 sequence: CASSLTGGWYGYTF. CDR3 in DNA: TGTGCCAGCAGTCTGACAGGGGGGTGGTATGGCTACACCTTC.

This chain joins TRBV30 and TRBJ2-7; D not certain. The CDR3 spans 14 residues. Per germline, CDR1 GTSNPN and CDR2 SVGIG (reference sequence). V gave up 2 bases and J gave up 2 bases, with 13 bases separating them. The CDR3 reads CAWSQGVWAYEQYV. CDR3 coding DNA: TGTGCCTGGAGTCAAGGCGTATGGGCCTACGAGCAGTACGTC.

The genes are TRBV2 and TRBJ1-2; D remains unclear. Trimming stripped 6 bases from V and 4 bases from J, with 6 bases between. The CDR3 runs to 11 residues. Germline V gene data show CDR1 as SNHLY and CDR2 as FYNNEI. CDR3 sequence (DNA): TGTGCCAGCAGGGAGGTCTATGGCTACACCTTC. Translating gives CASREVYGYTF.

The chain links TRBV29-1 to TRBJ1-2, with 7 bases matching TRBD1. The junction had 7 bases not matched to a gene; V was cut back by 7 bases and J by 5 bases. Per the germline V gene, CDR1 is SQVTM and CDR2 is ANQGSEA. There are 12 residues in the CDR3. The CDR3 loop reads CSALTGSYGYTF. The CDR3 DNA sequence: TGCAGCGCACTGACAGGGTCGTATGGCTACACCTTC.

CDR3 loop: CSASYGLATREQFF. CDR3 nucleotide sequence: TGCAGTGCTAGTTACGGACTAGCGACGAGGGAGCAGTTCTTC. The chain combines TRBV20-1 with TRBJ2-1; TRBD2 agrees at 9 bases. The CDR3 contains 14 residues. V dropped 3 bases and J dropped 10; count of bases not matched to a gene: 10. Germline CDR1 is DFQATT and CDR2 is SNEGSKA (reference sequence).

The genes are TRBV3-1 and TRBJ2-3; possible D gene TRBD2, 5 bases. V was cut by 5 bases and J by 3 bases, with 12 bases left in between. Germline-derived CDR1 and CDR2 are LGHDT and YNNKEL (reference sequence). The CDR3 loop spans 14 amino acids. The CDR3 protein is CASSMRTGTDTQYF. In DNA form, the CDR3 reads TGTGCCAGCAGCATGCGGACTGGTACAGATACGCAGTATTTT.

V usage is TRBV20-1 and J usage is TRBJ1-1; D is possibly TRBD1 (6 bases). Germline CDR1 and CDR2: DFQATT and SNEGSKA (reference sequence). The CDR3 contains 13 residues. Trimming stripped 3 bases from V and 4 bases from J, with 12 bases between. Written as DNA, the CDR3 is TGCAGTGCTAGTAGGGGGGAGTCCACTGAAGCTTTCTTT. This encodes CSASRGESTEAFF.

This rearrangement joins TRBV30 to TRBJ2-1; D is possibly TRBD1 (6 bases). Germline V CDR1 and CDR2: GTSNPN, SVGIG (reference sequence). The V and J ends lost 0 bases and 10 bases respectively, with 13 bases between them. The CDR3 is 13 residues long. The CDR3 region is CAWSVSGASEQFF. The CDR3 bases are TGTGCCTGGAGTGTGTCAGGGGCCAGCGAGCAGTTCTTC.